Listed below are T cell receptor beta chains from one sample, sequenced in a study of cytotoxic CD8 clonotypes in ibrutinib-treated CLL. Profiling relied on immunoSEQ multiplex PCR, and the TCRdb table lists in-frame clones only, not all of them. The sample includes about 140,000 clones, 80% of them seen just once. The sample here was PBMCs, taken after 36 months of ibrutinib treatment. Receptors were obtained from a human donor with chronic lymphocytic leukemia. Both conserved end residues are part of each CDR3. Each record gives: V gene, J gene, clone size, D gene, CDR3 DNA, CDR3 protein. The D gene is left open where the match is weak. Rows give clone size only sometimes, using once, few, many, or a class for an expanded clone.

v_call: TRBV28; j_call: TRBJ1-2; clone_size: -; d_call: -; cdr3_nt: TGTGCCAGCAGTGCCGCCCTAATTAGCTATGGCTACACCTTC; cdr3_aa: CASSAALISYGYTF
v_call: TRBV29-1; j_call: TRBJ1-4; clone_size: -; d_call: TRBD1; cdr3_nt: TGCAGCGTGGGGACAGGAGGCGGCGAAAAACTGTTTTTT; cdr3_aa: CSVGTGGGEKLFF
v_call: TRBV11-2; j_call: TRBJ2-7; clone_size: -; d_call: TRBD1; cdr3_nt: TGTGCCAGCAGCCGACAGGGGGCGAGAAACTACGAGCAGTACTTC; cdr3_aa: CASSRQGARNYEQYF
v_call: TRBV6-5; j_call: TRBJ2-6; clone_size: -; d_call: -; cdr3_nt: TGTGCCAGCAGCCACCGACACTCTGGGGCCAACGTCCTGACTTTC; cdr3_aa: CASSHRHSGANVLTF
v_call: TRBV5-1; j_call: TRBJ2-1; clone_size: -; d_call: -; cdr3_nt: TGCGCCAGCAGCTTGGAAGTTGGGGTTAGGTACAATGAGCAGTTCTTC; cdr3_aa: CASSLEVGVRYNEQFF
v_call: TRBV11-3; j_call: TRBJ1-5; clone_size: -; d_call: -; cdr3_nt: TGTGCCAGCAGCTTGGACCGCTCTAGGGATCAGCCCCAGCATTTT; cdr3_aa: CASSLDRSRDQPQHF
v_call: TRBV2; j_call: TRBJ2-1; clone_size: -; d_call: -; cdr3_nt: TGTGCCAGCAGCCCCGACGGCTACAATGAGCAGTTCTTC; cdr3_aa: CASSPDGYNEQFF
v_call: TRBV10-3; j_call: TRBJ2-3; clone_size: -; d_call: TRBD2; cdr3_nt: TGTGCCATCGGGCGGGGGAGGCCTACAGATACGCAGTATTTT; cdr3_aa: CAIGRGRPTDTQYF
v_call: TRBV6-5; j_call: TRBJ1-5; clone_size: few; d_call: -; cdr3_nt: TGTGCCAGCAGAGGGCAGGGCAATCAGCCCCAGCATTTT; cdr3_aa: CASRGQGNQPQHF
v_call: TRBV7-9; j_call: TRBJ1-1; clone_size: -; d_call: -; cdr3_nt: TGTGCCAGCAGCGCCAGGGGAGGAAACACTGAAGCTTTCTTT; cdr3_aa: CASSARGGNTEAFF
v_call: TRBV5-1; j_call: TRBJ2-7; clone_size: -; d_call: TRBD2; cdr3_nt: TGCGCCAGCAGCTTGCAGGTAGCGGGACACTACGAGCAGTACTTC; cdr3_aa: CASSLQVAGHYEQYF
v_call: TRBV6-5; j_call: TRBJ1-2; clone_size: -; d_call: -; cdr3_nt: TGTGCCAGCAGTTATGCCCCCATAAAGGGCTACACCTTC; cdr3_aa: CASSYAPIKGYTF
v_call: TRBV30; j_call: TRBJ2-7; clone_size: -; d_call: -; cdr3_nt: TGTGCCTGGAGTGTACCCGGGGGCGGGAGTCTCTACGAGCAGTACTTC; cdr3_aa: CAWSVPGGGSLYEQYF
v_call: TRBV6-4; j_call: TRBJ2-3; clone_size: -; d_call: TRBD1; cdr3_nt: TGTGCCACCAAAGAGGGGCAGGGGGACACAGATACGCAGTATTTT; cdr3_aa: CATKEGQGDTDTQYF
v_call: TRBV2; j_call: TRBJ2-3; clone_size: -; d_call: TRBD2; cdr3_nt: TGTGCCAGCAGGGTTCTTCGAGCGGGAACAGATACGCAGTATTTT; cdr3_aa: CASRVLRAGTDTQYF
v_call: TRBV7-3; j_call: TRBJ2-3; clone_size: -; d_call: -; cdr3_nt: TGTGCCAGCAGCCGGACGAACGATATGCATACGCAGTATTTT; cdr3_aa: CASSRTNDMHTQYF
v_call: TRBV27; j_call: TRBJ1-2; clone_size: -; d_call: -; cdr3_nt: TGTGCCAGCAGTTCCAAGGGGGGGAACTATGGCTACACCTTC; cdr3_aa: CASSSKGGNYGYTF
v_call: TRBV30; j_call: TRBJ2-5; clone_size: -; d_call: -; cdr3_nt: TGTGCCTGGAGTTTGCGAGAGACCCAGTACTTC; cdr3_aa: CAWSLRETQYF
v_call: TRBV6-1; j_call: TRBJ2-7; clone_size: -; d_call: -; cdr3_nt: TGTGCCAGCATGACGGAGTGGGACGAGCAGTACTTC; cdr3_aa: CASMTEWDEQYF
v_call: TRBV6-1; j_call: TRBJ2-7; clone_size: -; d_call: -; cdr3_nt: TGTGCCAGCAGTGAACCATCGGACTACGTCTCCTACGAGCAGTACTTC; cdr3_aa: CASSEPSDYVSYEQYF
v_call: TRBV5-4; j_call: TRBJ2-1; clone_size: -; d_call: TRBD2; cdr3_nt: TGTGCCAGCAGCTTACCTAGCGGGAGGAGCTCCTACAATGAGCAGTTCTTC; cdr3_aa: CASSLPSGRSSYNEQFF
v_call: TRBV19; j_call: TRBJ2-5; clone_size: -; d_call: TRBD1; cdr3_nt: TGTGCCAGCACCGTACAGGGGGCCGTCGAGACCCAGTACTTC; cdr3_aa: CASTVQGAVETQYF
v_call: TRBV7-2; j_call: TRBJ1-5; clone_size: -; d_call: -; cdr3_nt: TGTGCCAGCAGCTTTTGCCGAACCAATCAGCCCCAGCATTTT; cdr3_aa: CASSFCRTNQPQHF
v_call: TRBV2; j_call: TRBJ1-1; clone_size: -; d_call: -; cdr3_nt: TGTGCCAGCAGTGAAGCATTGGCTTTCTTT; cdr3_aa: CASSEALAFF
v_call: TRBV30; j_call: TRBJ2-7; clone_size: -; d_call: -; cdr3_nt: TGTGCCTGCACCCGAACAGTCTTTTCCTACGAGCAGTACTTC; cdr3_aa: CACTRTVFSYEQYF
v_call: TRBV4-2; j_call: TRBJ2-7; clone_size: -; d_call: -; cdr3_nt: TGTGCCAGCAGCCAGACGCACCAACACGAGCAGTACTTC; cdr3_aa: CASSQTHQHEQYF